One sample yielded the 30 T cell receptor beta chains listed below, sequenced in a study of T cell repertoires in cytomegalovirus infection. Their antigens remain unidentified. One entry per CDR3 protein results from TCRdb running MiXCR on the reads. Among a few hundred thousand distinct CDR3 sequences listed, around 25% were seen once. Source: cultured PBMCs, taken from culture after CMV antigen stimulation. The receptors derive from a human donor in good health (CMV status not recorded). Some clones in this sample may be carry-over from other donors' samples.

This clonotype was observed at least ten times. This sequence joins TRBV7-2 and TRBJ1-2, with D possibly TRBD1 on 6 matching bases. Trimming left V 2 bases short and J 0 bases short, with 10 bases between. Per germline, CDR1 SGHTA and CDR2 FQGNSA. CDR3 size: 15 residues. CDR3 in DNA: TGTGCCAGCAGCTTATGGACAGCAGCTAACTATGGCTACACCTTC. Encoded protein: CASSLWTAANYGYTF.

The CDR3 loop is CASLGQGNTEAFF. Written as DNA, the CDR3 is TGTGCCAGCTTGGGACAGGGGAACACTGAAGCTTTCTTT. J is TRBJ1-1 and V is TRBV18, with 9 bases lining up with TRBD1. The CDR3 consists of 13 residues. V shed 7 bases, J shed 1 base, and the junction held 1 base outside the gene matches. Germline V gene sequence: CDR1 KGHSH, CDR2 LQKENI.

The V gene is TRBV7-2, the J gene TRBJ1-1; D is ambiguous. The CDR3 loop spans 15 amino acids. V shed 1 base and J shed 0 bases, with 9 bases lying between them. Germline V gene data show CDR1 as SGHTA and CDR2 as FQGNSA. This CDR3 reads CASSLVPSMNTEAFF. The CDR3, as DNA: TGTGCCAGCAGCTTAGTACCCAGCATGAACACTGAAGCTTTCTTT.

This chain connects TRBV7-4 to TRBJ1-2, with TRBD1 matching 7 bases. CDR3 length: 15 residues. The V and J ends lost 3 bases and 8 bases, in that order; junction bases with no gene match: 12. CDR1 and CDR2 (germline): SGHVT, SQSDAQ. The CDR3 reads CASSFPGQPVRGYTF. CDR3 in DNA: TGTGCCAGCAGCTTTCCGGGACAGCCAGTAAGGGGCTACACCTTC.

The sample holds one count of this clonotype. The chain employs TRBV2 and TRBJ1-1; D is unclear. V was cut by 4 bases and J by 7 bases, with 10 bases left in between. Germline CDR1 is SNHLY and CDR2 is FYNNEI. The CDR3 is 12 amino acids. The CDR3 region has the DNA TGTGCCAGCAGTGGACAAACCATTGAAGCTTTCTTT. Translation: CASSGQTIEAFF.

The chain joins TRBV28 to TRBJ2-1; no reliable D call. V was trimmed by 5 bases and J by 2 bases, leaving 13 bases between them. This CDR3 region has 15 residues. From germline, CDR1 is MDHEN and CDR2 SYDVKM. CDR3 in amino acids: CASSALNGPYNEQFF. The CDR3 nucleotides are TGTGCCAGCAGTGCCCTTAACGGCCCCTACAATGAGCAGTTCTTC.

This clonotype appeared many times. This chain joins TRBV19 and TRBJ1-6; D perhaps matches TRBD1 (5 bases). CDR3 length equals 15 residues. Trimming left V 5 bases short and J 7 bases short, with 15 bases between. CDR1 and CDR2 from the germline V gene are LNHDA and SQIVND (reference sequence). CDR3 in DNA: TGTGCCAGTAGTCCGCGCGGGACCCTAAATTCACCCCTCCACTTT. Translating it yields CASSPRGTLNSPLHF.

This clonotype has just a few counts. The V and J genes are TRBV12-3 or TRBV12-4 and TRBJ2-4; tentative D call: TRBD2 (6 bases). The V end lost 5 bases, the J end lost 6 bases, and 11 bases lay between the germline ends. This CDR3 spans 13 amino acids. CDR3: CASSIPGGNIQYF. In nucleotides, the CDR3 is TGTGCCAGCAGTATTCCCGGGGGAAACATTCAGTACTTC.

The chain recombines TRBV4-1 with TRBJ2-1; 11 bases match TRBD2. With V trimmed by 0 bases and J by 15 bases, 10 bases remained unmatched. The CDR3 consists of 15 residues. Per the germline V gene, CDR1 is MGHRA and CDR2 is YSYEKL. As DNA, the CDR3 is TGCGCCAGCAGCCAAGACGGGCTAGCGGGAGGTTTGCGGTTCTTC. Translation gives CASSQDGLAGGLRFF.

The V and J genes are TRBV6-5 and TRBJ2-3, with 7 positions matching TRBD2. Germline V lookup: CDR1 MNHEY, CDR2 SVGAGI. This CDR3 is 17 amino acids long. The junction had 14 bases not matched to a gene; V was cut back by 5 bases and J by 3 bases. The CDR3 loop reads CASSPRGVGGLTDTQYF. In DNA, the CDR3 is TGTGCCAGCAGTCCCCGAGGGGTGGGAGGGTTAACAGATACGCAGTATTTT.

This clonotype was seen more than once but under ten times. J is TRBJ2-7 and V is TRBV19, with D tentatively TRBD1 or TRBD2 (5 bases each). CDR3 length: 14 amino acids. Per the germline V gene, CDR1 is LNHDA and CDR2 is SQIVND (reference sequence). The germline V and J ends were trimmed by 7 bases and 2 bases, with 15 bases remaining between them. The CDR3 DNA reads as TGTGCCAGTACCCCGGGACGGACGGCCTACGAGCAGTACTTC. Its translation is CASTPGRTAYEQYF.

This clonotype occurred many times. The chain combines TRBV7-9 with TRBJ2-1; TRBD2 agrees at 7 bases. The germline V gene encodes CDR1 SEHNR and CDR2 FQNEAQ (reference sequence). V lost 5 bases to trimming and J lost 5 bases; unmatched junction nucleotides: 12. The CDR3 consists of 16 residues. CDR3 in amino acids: CASSPRGASGNNEQFF. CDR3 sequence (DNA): TGTGCCAGCAGCCCCCGCGGGGCTAGCGGAAACAATGAGCAGTTCTTC. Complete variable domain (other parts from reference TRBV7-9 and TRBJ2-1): DTGVSQNPRHKITKRGQNVTFRCDPISEHNRLYWYRQTLGQGPEFLTYFQNEAQLEKSRLLSDRFSAERPKGSFSTLEIQRTEQGDSAMYLCASSPRGASGNNEQFFGPGTRLTVL.

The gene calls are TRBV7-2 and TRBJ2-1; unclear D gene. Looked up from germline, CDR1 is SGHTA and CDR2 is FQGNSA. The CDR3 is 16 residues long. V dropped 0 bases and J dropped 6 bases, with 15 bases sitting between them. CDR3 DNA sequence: TGTGCCAGCAGCTTAGCGTTGGCGGCTCCTGGCAATGAGCAGTTCTTC. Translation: CASSLALAAPGNEQFF.

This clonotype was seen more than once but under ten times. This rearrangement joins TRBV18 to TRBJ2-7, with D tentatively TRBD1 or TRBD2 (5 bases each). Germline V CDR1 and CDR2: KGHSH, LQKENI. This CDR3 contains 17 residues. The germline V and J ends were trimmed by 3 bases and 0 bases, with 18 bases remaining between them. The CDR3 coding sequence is TGTGCCAGCTCACCTATCCCCGGGGACCAAAACTCCTACGAGCAGTACTTC. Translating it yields CASSPIPGDQNSYEQYF. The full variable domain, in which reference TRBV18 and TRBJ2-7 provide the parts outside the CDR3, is NAGVMQNPRHLVRRRGQEARLRCSPMKGHSHVYWYRQLPEEGLKFMVYLQKENIIDESGMPKERFSAEFPKEGPSILRIQQVVRGDSAAYFCASSPIPGDQNSYEQYFGPGTRLTVT.

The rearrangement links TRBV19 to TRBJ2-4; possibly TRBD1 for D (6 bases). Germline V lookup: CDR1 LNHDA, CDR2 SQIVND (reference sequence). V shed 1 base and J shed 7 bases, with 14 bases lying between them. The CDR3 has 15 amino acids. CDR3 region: CASSIGGRVRNIQYF. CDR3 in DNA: TGTGCCAGTAGTATAGGGGGGCGAGTGCGGAACATTCAGTACTTC.

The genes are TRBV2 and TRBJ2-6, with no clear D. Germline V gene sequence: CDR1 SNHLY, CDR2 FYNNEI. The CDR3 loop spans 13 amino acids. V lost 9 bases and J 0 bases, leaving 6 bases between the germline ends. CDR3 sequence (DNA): TGTGCCAGGGGAAGCTCTGGGGCCAACGTCCTGACTTTC. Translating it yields CARGSSGANVLTF.

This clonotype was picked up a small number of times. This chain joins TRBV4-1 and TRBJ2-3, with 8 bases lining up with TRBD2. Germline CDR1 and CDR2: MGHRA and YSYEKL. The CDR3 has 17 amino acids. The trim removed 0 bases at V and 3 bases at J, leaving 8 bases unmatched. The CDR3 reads CASSQERGAPGTDTQYF. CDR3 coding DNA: TGCGCCAGCAGCCAAGAGCGGGGGGCCCCGGGGACAGATACGCAGTATTTT.

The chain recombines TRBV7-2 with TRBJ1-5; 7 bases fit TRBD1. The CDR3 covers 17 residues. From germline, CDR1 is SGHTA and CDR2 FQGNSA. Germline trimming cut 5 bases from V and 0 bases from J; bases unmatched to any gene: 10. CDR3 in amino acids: CASSPRQGTYSNQPQHF. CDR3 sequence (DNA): TGTGCCAGCAGCCCTCGACAGGGCACGTATAGCAATCAGCCCCAGCATTTT.

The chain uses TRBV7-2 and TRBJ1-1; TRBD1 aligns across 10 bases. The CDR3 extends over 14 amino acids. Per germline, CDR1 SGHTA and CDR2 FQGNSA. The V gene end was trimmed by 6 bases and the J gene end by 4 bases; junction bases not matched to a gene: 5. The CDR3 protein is CASSYGTGATEAFF. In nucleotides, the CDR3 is TGTGCCAGCAGTTACGGGACAGGGGCCACTGAAGCTTTCTTT.

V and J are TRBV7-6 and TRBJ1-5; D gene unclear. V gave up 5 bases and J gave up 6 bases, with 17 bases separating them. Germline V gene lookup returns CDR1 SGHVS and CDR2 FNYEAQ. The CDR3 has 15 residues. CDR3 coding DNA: TGTGCCAGCAGCACCGGGAACCCTGCGGGTCAGCCCCAGCATTTT. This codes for CASSTGNPAGQPQHF. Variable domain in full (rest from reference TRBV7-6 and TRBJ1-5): GAGVSQSPRYKVTKRGQDVALRCDPISGHVSLYWYRQALGQGPEFLTYFNYEAQQDKSGLPNDRFSAERPEGSISTLTIQRTEQRDSAMYRCASSTGNPAGQPQHFGDGTRLSIL.

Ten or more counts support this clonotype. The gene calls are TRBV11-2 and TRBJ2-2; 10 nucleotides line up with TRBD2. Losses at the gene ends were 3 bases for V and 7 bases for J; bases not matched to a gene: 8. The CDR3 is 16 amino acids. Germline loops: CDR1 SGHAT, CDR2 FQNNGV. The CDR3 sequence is CASSFRLAGEVGELFF. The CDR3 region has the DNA TGTGCCAGCAGCTTCCGGCTAGCGGGAGAGGTCGGGGAGCTGTTTTTT.

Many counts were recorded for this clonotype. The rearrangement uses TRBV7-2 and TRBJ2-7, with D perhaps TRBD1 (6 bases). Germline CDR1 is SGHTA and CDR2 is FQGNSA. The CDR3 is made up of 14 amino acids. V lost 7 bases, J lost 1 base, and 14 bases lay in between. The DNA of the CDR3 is TGTGCCAGCACCATCCTAGGGGGTTCCTACGAGCAGTACTTC. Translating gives CASTILGGSYEQYF.

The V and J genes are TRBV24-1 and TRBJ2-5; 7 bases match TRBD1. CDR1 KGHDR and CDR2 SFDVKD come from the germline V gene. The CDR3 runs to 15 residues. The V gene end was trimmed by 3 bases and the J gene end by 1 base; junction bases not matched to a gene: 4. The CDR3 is CATSDRTGSQETQYF. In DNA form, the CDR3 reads TGTGCCACCAGTGATAGGACAGGATCCCAAGAGACCCAGTACTTC.

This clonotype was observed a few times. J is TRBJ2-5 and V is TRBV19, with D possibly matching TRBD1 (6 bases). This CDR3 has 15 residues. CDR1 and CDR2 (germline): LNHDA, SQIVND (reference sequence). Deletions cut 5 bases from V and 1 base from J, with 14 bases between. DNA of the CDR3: TGTGCCAGTAGTCGTGGACAGAATCCCCAAGAGACCCAGTACTTC. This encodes CASSRGQNPQETQYF.

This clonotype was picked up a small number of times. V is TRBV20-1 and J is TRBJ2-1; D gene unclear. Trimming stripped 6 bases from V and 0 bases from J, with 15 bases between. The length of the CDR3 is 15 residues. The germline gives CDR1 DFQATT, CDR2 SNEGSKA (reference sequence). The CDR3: CSASPQESSYNEQFF. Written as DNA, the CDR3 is TGCAGTGCAAGCCCACAAGAAAGCTCCTACAATGAGCAGTTCTTC.

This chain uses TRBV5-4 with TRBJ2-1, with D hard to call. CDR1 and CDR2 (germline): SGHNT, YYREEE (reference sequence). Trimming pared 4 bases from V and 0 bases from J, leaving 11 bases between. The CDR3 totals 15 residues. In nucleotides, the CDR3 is TGTGCCAGCAGCAACAGCGCGAACTCCTACAATGAGCAGTTCTTC. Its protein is CASSNSANSYNEQFF. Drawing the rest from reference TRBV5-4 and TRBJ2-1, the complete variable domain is ETGVTQSPTHLIKTRGQQVTLRCSSQSGHNTVSWYQQALGQGPQFIFQYYREEENGRGNFPPRFSGLQFPNYSSELNVNALELDDSALYLCASSNSANSYNEQFFGPGTRLTVL.

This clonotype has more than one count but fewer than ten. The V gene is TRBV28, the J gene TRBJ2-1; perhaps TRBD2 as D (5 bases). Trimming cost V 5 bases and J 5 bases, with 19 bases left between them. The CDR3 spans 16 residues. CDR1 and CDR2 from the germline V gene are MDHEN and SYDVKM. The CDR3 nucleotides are TGTGCCAGCAGTCCCCATCGCGGAGGTGGGCACAATGAGCAGTTCTTC. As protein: CASSPHRGGGHNEQFF.

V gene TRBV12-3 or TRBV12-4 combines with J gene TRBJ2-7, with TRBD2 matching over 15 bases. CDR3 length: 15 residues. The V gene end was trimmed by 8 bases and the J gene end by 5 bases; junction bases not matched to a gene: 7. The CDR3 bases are TGTGCCAGCGCGACAGGACTAGCGGGAGGGAACGAGCAGTACTTC. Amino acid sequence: CASATGLAGGNEQYF.

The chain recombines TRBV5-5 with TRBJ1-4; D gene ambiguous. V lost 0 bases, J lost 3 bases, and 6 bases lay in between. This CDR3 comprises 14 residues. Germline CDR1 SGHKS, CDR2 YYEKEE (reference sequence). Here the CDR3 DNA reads TGTGCCAGCAGCTTGGGGAGAGCTAATGAAAAACTGTTTTTT. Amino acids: CASSLGRANEKLFF.

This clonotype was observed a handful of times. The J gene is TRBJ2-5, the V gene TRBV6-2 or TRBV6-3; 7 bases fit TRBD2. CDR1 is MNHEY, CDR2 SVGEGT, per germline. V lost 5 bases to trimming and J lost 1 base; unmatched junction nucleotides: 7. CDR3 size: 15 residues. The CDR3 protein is CASSALAASQETQYF. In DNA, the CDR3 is TGTGCCAGCAGTGCGCTAGCGGCATCCCAAGAGACCCAGTACTTC.